One sample yielded the 25 T cell receptor beta chains listed below, sequenced in a study of shared clonotypes between healthy human individuals. The naive CD8 population came from CD45RO-negative cells selected for CCR7, without terminally differentiated effector memory CD45RA+ cells. The method was immunoSEQ multiplex PCR; TCRdb's version includes in-frame clones alone and lacks a portion of them. Of about 2.1 million clones listed, around 93% are singletons. Sequenced sample: naive CD8+ T cells from PBMCs. These receptors were taken from a man in his late teens or twenties in good health. Some clones in this sample may be carry-over from other donors' samples.

This CDR3 is CASSFPRGSYNEQFF. The CDR3 coding sequence is TGTGCCAGCAGCTTTCCCCGGGGCTCCTACAATGAGCAGTTCTTC. J is TRBJ2-1 and V is TRBV11-2, with D possibly matching TRBD2 (5 bases). Trimming removed 3 bases at V and 0 bases at J, with 9 bases between. The CDR3 has 15 residues. Germline V gives CDR1 SGHAT, CDR2 FQNNGV.

A few counts support this clone. The chain couples TRBV4-1 to TRBJ2-5; the D gene is possibly TRBD2 (5 bases). Germline V gives CDR1 MGHRA, CDR2 YSYEKL. Trimming took off 1 base at V and 4 bases at J, with 10 bases between the two ends. CDR3 size: 14 residues. The CDR3 region is CASSQVRAGETQYF. CDR3 in DNA: TGCGCCAGCAGCCAAGTGAGGGCCGGAGAGACCCAGTACTTC.

This chain connects TRBV19 to TRBJ2-3; D is unresolved. Trimming stripped 7 bases from V and 2 bases from J, with 13 bases between. Germline-derived CDR1 and CDR2 are LNHDA and SQIVND (reference sequence). The CDR3 runs to 14 residues. The CDR3 nucleotides read TGTGCCAGTATAGGCGATGAGATCACAGATACGCAGTATTTT. Translation gives CASIGDEITDTQYF.

The V and J genes are TRBV4-1 and TRBJ2-7; TRBD1 matches at 7 bases. Germline V CDR1 and CDR2: MGHRA, YSYEKL. Trimming at V came to 3 bases and at J to 3 bases, leaving 5 bases not matched to a gene. The CDR3 has 14 amino acids. CDR3: CASSQGRQGYEQYF. The CDR3 DNA reads TGCGCCAGCAGCCAGGGAAGACAGGGCTACGAGCAGTACTTC.

This sequence joins TRBV7-3 and TRBJ2-1, with TRBD2 matching over 10 bases. The CDR3 has 17 residues. The J segment lost 0 bases and the V segment lost 4 bases, leaving 6 bases of the junction unmatched. Germline CDR1 SGHTA, CDR2 FQGTGA. This CDR3 is CASSYLLAGSSYNEQFF. CDR3 DNA sequence: TGTGCCAGCAGCTACCTACTAGCGGGGAGCTCCTACAATGAGCAGTTCTTC. The whole variable domain, filled in from reference TRBV7-3 and TRBJ2-1, reads GAGVSQTPSNKVTEKGKYVELRCDPISGHTALYWYRQSLGQGPEFLIYFQGTGAADDSGLPNDRFFAVRPEGSVSTLKIQRTERGDSAVYLCASSYLLAGSSYNEQFFGPGTRLTVL.

V and J are TRBV6-5 and TRBJ2-2, with D tentatively TRBD1 (6 bases). Germline V gene lookup returns CDR1 MNHEY and CDR2 SVGAGI. The CDR3 extends over 15 amino acids. The V end lost 3 bases, the J end lost 2 bases, and 10 bases lay between the germline ends. CDR3: CASSYTTGNTGELFF. The CDR3 nucleotides are TGTGCCAGCAGTTATACGACAGGCAACACCGGGGAGCTGTTTTTT.

The chain recombines TRBV5-1 with TRBJ2-1, with TRBD1 matching 8 bases. Trimming removed 4 bases from V and 4 bases from J; junction bases left unmatched: 13. Germline assignment: CDR1 SGHRS and CDR2 YFSETQ. CDR3 size: 17 residues. This CDR3 reads CASSPTGGLGVYNEQFF. In nucleotides, the CDR3 is TGCGCCAGCAGCCCCACAGGGGGGCTAGGAGTTTACAATGAGCAGTTCTTC.

The gene calls are TRBV7-8 and TRBJ1-3; tentatively, D is TRBD1 (6 bases). Germline V CDR1 and CDR2: SGHVS, FQNEAQ. This CDR3 spans 15 amino acids. V gave up 5 bases and J gave up 0 bases, with 11 bases separating them. DNA of the CDR3: TGTGCCAGCAGCCCGAGGGGGTTCTCTGGAAACACCATATATTTT. Amino acid sequence: CASSPRGFSGNTIYF.

The chain uses TRBV11-2 and TRBJ1-1; a weak D match, TRBD1 (5 bases). V lost 1 base and J 4 bases, leaving 16 bases between the germline ends. Germline V gene sequence: CDR1 SGHAT, CDR2 FQNNGV. This CDR3 contains 16 residues. CDR3 region: CASSLGVRQGFTEAFF. The DNA for the CDR3 is TGTGCCAGCAGCTTAGGAGTGCGGCAGGGATTCACTGAAGCTTTCTTT.

This sequence joins TRBV27 and TRBJ1-1, with no clear D. The CDR3 extends over 15 amino acids. Germline values: CDR1 MNHEY, CDR2 SMNVEV (reference sequence). The V gene lost 2 bases and the J gene lost 2 bases, with 12 bases spanning the gap. This chain's CDR3 is CASSLQPSPNTEAFF. CDR3 sequence (DNA): TGTGCCAGCAGTTTACAGCCTTCCCCAAACACTGAAGCTTTCTTT.

The J gene is TRBJ2-7, the V gene TRBV9; 7 nucleotides agree with TRBD2. The CDR3 sequence is 14 residues long. With V trimmed by 0 bases and J by 5 bases, 5 bases remained unmatched. CDR1 and CDR2 (germline): SGDLS, YYNGEE. CDR3 region: CASSVGGEGNEQYF. For the CDR3, the DNA is TGTGCCAGCAGCGTAGGCGGGGAGGGAAACGAGCAGTACTTC.

V is TRBV28 and J is TRBJ2-7; possibly TRBD2 for D (5 bases). V was pared by 5 bases and J by 3 bases, with 29 bases between. Germline CDR1 reads MDHEN; CDR2 reads SYDVKM. The CDR3 runs 19 residues. The CDR3 spells CASSPTGLSRNPYYYEQYF. The CDR3 coding sequence is TGTGCCAGCAGTCCCACGGGGTTATCCCGGAACCCTTACTACTACGAGCAGTACTTC.

This clone showed up just once. The V and J genes are TRBV28 and TRBJ2-7; the D call may be TRBD1 or TRBD2 (5 bases each). V gave up 5 bases and J gave up 2 bases, with 13 bases separating them. CDR3 size: 14 residues. Looked up from germline, CDR1 is MDHEN and CDR2 is SYDVKM. Here the CDR3 reads CASSPPGQPYEQYF. CDR3 sequence (DNA): TGTGCCAGCAGTCCGCCGGGGCAGCCCTACGAGCAGTACTTC. Full variable domain (outside the CDR3, taken from reference TRBV28 and TRBJ2-7): DVKVTQSSRYLVKRTGEKVFLECVQDMDHENMFWYRQDPGLGLRLIYFSYDVKMKEKGDIPEGYSVSREKKERFSLILESASTNQTSMYLCASSPPGQPYEQYFGPGTRLTVT.

This chain uses TRBV5-4 with TRBJ1-2; D is unresolved. CDR1 is SGHNT and CDR2 is YYREEE in the germline V gene (reference sequence). The germline V and J ends were trimmed by 1 base and 8 bases, with 27 bases remaining between them. The CDR3 runs 18 residues. The CDR3 sequence: CASSLYHRVGTLLWGYTF. CDR3 nucleotide sequence: TGTGCCAGCAGCTTGTACCATCGGGTTGGAACCCTCCTATGGGGCTACACCTTC.

This chain links TRBV2 with TRBJ1-1, with TRBD1 matching 8 bases. After removal of 11 bases from V and 6 bases from J, the junction contained 8 bases not matched to a gene. The germline CDR1 and CDR2 sequences are SNHLY and FYNNEI. The CDR3 runs to 12 residues. The CDR3 region is CAGGQGVPEAFF. The CDR3 coding sequence is TGTGCCGGAGGACAGGGAGTACCTGAAGCTTTCTTT.

This clone came up a few times. The same CDR3 can be traced to other DNA sequences in this sample. V gene TRBV29-1 combines with J gene TRBJ1-1, with D uncertain. V gave up 3 bases and J gave up 0 bases, with 2 bases separating them. Germline V gene sequence: CDR1 SQVTM, CDR2 ANQGSEA. CDR3 length: 11 residues. CDR3 sequence: CSVEVNTEAFF. CDR3 nucleotides: TGCAGCGTTGAGGTGAACACTGAAGCTTTCTTT.

In its sample, this clone was seen a few times. Distinct nucleotide sequences in the sample also encode this CDR3. This chain links TRBV7-2 with TRBJ2-2, with D possibly being TRBD1 (6 bases). Germline V gene data show CDR1 as SGHTA and CDR2 as FQGNSA. V was shortened by 4 bases and J by 2 bases, with 11 bases between the two germline ends. The CDR3 length is 15 residues. The CDR3 DNA is TGTGCCAGCAGCTCCCGGGACACTAACACCGGGGAGCTGTTTTTT. It specifies CASSSRDTNTGELFF.

The sample holds one count of this clone. CDR3 DNA: TGTGCCAGCAGTTACTCGGTATCCGAGACCCAGTACTTC. This encodes CASSYSVSETQYF. The chain has TRBV6-5 and TRBJ2-5; no firm D call. CDR1 is MNHEY, CDR2 SVGAGI, per germline. V was pared by 0 bases and J by 5 bases, with 7 bases between. The CDR3 runs 13 residues.

The genes are TRBV6-5 and TRBJ2-1; D could derive from TRBD1 or TRBD2 (5 bases each). The length of the CDR3 is 15 residues. CDR1 is MNHEY, CDR2 SVGAGI, per germline. With 7 bases removed from V and 6 bases from J, the gap between germline ends came to 19 bases. Here the CDR3 reads CASTPGGERSNEQFF. DNA of the CDR3: TGTGCCAGCACACCTGGGGGTGAGAGGAGCAATGAGCAGTTCTTC.

This clone was seen just once. The sample contains more than one DNA sequence encoding this CDR3. The chain couples TRBV7-6 to TRBJ2-3; D unresolved. Germline CDR1 is SGHVS and CDR2 is FNYEAQ. Trimming took off 5 bases at V and 1 base at J, with 7 bases between the two ends. The length of the CDR3 is 13 residues. In DNA form, the CDR3 reads TGTGCCAGCAGCCGCGGACGCACAGATACGCAGTATTTT. Translated: CASSRGRTDTQYF.

The genes are TRBV11-2 and TRBJ2-1; 14 bases fit TRBD2. V shed 1 base, J shed 3 bases, and the junction held 5 bases outside the gene matches. CDR3 length: 18 amino acids. Germline V gives CDR1 SGHAT, CDR2 FQNNGV. The CDR3 protein is CASSLGTSGRPFYNEQFF. CDR3 nucleotides: TGTGCCAGCAGCTTAGGGACTAGCGGGAGGCCCTTCTACAATGAGCAGTTCTTC.

The J gene is TRBJ2-2, the V gene TRBV5-6; D possibly matches TRBD1 or TRBD2 (6 bases each). The V end lost 3 bases, the J end lost 7 bases, and 16 bases lay between the germline ends. Germline lookup yields CDR1 SGHDT and CDR2 YYEEEE. The CDR3 length is 15 residues. CDR3 in amino acids: CASSSVGGSIGELFF. The CDR3 DNA sequence: TGTGCCAGCAGCTCCGTAGGGGGGAGCATCGGGGAGCTGTTTTTT.

As regards this clone: The junction departs from germline at one end; a sequencing error may be responsible. The gene calls are TRBV13 and TRBJ2-3; unclear D gene. The CDR3 sequence is 11 residues long. Germline CDR1 and CDR2: PRHDT and FYEKMQ (reference sequence). This CDR3 reads CASSYQDTQYF. DNA of the CDR3: TGTGCCAGTAGCTACCAAGATACGCAGTATTTT.

V usage is TRBV6-6 and J usage is TRBJ2-5; D gene uncertain. V was trimmed by 0 bases and J by 0 bases, leaving 8 bases between them. The germline CDR1 and CDR2 sequences are MNHNY and SVGAGI (reference sequence). This CDR3 contains 15 residues. As DNA, the CDR3 is TGTGCCAGCAGTTACTCGTCAGACAACCAAGAGACCCAGTACTTC. Residues: CASSYSSDNQETQYF.

This rearrangement joins TRBV13 to TRBJ2-1; 11 bases are shared with TRBD2. CDR1 is PRHDT and CDR2 is FYEKMQ in the germline V gene (reference sequence). The CDR3 spans 16 residues. Losses at the gene ends were 5 bases for V and 3 bases for J; bases not matched to a gene: 6. CDR3 in DNA: TGTGCCAGCAGCCCCCAGACTAGCGGGGTCTACAATGAGCAGTTCTTC. As protein: CASSPQTSGVYNEQFF.